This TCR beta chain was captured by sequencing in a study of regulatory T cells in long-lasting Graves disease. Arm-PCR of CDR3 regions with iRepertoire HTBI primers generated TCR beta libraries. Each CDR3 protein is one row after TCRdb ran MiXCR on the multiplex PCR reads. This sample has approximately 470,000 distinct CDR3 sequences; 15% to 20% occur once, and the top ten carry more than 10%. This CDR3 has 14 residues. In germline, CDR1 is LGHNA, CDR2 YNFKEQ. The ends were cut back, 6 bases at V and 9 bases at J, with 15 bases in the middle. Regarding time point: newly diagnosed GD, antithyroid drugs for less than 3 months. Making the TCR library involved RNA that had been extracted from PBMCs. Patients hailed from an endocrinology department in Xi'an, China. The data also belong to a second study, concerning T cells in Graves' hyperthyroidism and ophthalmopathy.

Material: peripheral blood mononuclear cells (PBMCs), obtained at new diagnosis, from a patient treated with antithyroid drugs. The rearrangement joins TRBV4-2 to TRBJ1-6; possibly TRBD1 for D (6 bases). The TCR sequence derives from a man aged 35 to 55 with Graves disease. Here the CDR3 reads CASRIGDIGSPLHF. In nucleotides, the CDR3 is TGTGCCAGCAGAATAGGGGACATAGGTTCACCCCTCCACTTT.